The 8 T cell receptor beta chains listed next were all sequenced from one sample in a study of T cell changes during pregnancy in multiple sclerosis. Data came from immunoSEQ multiplex PCR; TCRdb stores just in-frame clones and leaves some out. The data show 55,000 to 85,000 clones, with about nine tenths seen just once and around 1.5% held by the top ten. The sample consisted of peripheral blood, taken in the third trimester of pregnancy. These receptors were collected from a female donor with multiple sclerosis, enrolled in a pregnancy study.

This rearrangement joins TRBV5-1 to TRBJ1-2; 7 bases map to TRBD1. J was trimmed by 2 bases and V by 4 bases; bases with no gene match: 5. Germline assignment: CDR1 SGHRS and CDR2 YFSETQ. This CDR3 comprises 14 residues. For the CDR3, the DNA is TGCGCCAGCAGCGTGGACAGGCAGAACTATGGCTACACCTTC. Its protein is CASSVDRQNYGYTF.

The chain is built from TRBV7-2 and TRBJ1-2, with a tentative D call TRBD1 (5 bases). The V and J ends lost 4 bases and 2 bases respectively, with 17 bases between them. Germline values: CDR1 SGHTA, CDR2 FQGNSA. The CDR3 has 16 residues. The CDR3 region has the DNA TGTGCCAGCAGCTCCCCCGGGGGGTCGAGGAACTATGGCTACACCTTC. Amino acids: CASSSPGGSRNYGYTF.

Only one count was recorded for this clone. The chain uses TRBV5-1 and TRBJ1-1; 10 bases line up with TRBD1. V was pared by 4 bases and J by 11 bases, with 14 bases of the junction left unmatched. This CDR3 region has 15 residues. The germline V gene encodes CDR1 SGHRS and CDR2 YFSETQ. The CDR3 reads CASSSGGGQGPDAFF. CDR3 DNA: TGCGCCAGCAGCAGCGGTGGGGGACAGGGGCCCGATGCTTTCTTT.

V gene TRBV2 combines with J gene TRBJ2-3, with D possibly matching TRBD2 (5 bases). CDR3 length: 14 residues. Looked up from germline, CDR1 is SNHLY and CDR2 is FYNNEI. The V gene lost 8 bases and the J gene lost 2 bases, with 14 bases spanning the gap. The CDR3 reads CASLEGPNTDTQYF. The CDR3 region has the DNA TGTGCCAGCCTCGAGGGCCCGAACACAGATACGCAGTATTTT.

The chain uses TRBV28 and TRBJ1-2; D may be TRBD1 (6 bases). The CDR3 is 13 residues long. Trimming removed 6 bases from V and 2 bases from J, with 10 bases in between. In germline, CDR1 is MDHEN, CDR2 SYDVKM. The CDR3 nucleotides are TGTGCCAGCAGCGATGGACAGAACTATGGCTACACCTTC. This translates into CASSDGQNYGYTF.

The chain employs TRBV5-4 and TRBJ1-1; a weak D match, TRBD1 (5 bases). Germline CDR1 and CDR2: SGHNT and YYREEE (reference sequence). CDR3 size: 16 residues. Trimming left V 2 bases short and J 2 bases short, with 16 bases between. Here the CDR3 DNA reads TGTGCCAGCAGCTTATCGGGGCGCGCGGGAAACACTGAAGCTTTCTTT. It translates to CASSLSGRAGNTEAFF.

This clone has just a few counts. J is TRBJ2-7 and V is TRBV10-1; D possibly corresponds to TRBD2 (6 bases). Germline CDR1 reads WNHNN; CDR2 reads SYGVQD (reference sequence). V lost 9 bases and J 3 bases, leaving 15 bases between the germline ends. The CDR3 totals 13 residues. Here the CDR3 reads CARLPGLYYEQYF. DNA of the CDR3: TGCGCCAGACTTCCGGGACTCTACTACGAGCAGTACTTC.

The chain links TRBV6-5 to TRBJ2-7; TRBD2 matches 13 bases. CDR3 length: 13 amino acids. Germline trimming cut 10 bases from V and 4 bases from J; bases unmatched to any gene: 4. Germline V lookup: CDR1 MNHEY, CDR2 SVGAGI. CDR3 bases: TGTGCCACCCGGACTAGCGGGAGTTACGAGCAGTACTTC. It translates to CATRTSGSYEQYF.